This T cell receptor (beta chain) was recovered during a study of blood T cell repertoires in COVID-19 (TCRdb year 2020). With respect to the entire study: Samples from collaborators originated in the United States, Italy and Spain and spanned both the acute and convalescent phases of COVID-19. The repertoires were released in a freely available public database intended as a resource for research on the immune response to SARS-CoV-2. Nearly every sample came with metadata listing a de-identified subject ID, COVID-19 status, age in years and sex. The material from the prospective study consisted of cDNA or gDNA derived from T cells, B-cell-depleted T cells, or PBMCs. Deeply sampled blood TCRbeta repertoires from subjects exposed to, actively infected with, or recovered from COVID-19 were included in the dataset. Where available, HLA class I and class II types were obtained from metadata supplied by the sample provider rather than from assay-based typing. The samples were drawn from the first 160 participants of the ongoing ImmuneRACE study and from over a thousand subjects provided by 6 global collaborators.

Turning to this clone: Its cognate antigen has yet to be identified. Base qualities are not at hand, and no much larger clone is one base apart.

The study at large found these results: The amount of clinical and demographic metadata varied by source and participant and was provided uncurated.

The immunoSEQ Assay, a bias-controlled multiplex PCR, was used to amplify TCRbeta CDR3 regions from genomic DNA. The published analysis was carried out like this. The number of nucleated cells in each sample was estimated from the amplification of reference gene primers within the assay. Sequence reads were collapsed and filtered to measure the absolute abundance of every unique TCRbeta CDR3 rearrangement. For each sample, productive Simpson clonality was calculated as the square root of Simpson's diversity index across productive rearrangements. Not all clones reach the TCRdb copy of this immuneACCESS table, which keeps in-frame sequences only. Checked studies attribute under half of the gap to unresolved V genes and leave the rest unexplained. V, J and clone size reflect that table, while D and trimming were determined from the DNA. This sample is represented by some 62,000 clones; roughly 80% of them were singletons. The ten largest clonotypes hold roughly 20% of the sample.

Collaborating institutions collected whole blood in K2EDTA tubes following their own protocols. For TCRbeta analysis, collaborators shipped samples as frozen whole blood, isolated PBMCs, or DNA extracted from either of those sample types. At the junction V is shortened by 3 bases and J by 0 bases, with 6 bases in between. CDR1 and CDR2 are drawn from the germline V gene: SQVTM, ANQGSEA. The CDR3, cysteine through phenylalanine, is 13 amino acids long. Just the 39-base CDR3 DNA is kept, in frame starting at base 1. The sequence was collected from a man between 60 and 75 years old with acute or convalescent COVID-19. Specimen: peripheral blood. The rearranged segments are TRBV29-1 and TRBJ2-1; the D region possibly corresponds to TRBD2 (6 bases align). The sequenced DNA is TGCAGCGTTGACGGGAGCTCCTACAATGAGCAGTTCTTC. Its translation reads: CSVDGSSYNEQFF.